This T cell receptor (beta chain) was sequenced in a study of T-cell memory formation after mild COVID-19. Study-level information: The two donors had largely donor-specific TCR clusters. General study findings and limits: Day 15 to 85 contractors were CD4/CD8 balanced; later expanders leaned CD4+. For second-wave clones that peaked at day 37, SARS-CoV-2 specificity went unverified. Contracting CD4+ clones lay largely in CM and EM, with CD8+ ones residing in EMRA.

This clonotype was picked up a small number of times. Antigen unknown. TCRdb recomputed calls from the 5' RACE reads with MiXCR, one row per CDR3 protein. The profile shows under 300,000 distinct CDR3 sequences, 18% of them singletons. The V and J ends lost 3 bases and 3 bases, in that order; junction bases with no gene match: 7. The CDR3 spans 15 residues. The chain recombines TRBV12-3 or TRBV12-4 with TRBJ1-1; 7 nucleotides align to TRBD1. This clonotype was obtained from a man aged 18 to 30 who had mild COVID-19 (a few samples of this study predate the infection). Cell type and time point are not known. Sequenced material: PBMCs or a T cell subset sorted from them (not recorded which). The CDR3, as DNA: TGTGCCAGCAGTTTGGATACAGGGGAAGACACTGAAGCTTTCTTT. Translated: CASSLDTGEDTEAFF.